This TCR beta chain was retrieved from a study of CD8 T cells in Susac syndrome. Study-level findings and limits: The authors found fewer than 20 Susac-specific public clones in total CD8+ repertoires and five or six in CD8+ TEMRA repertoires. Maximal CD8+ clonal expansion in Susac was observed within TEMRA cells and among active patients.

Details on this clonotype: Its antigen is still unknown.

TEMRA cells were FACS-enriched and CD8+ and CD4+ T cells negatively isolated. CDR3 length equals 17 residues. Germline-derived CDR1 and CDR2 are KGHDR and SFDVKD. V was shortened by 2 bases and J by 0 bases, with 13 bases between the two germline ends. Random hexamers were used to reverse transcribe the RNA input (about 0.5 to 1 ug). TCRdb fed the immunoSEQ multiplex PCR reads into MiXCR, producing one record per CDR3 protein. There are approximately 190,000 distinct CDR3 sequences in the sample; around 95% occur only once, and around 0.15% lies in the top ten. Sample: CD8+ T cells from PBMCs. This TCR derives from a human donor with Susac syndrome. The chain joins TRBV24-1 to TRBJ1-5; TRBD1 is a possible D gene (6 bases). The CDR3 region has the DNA TGTGCCACCAGTGATTCCCTCGGACAGTATAGCAATCAGCCCCAGCATTTT. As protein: CATSDSLGQYSNQPQHF.